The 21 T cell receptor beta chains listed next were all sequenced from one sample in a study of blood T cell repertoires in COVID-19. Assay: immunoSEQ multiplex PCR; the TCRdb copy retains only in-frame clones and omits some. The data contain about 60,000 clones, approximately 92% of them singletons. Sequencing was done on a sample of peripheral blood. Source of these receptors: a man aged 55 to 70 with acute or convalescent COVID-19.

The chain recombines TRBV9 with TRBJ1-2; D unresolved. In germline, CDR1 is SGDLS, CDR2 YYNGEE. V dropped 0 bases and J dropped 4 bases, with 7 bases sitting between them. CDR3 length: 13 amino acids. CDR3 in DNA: TGTGCCAGCAGCGTAGACGGTAGCTATGGCTACACCTTC. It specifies CASSVDGSYGYTF.

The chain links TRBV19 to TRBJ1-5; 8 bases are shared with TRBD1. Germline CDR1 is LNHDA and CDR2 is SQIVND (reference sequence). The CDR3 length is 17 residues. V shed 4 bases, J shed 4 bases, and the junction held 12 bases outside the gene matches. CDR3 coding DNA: TGTGCCAGTAGTAAAGACCTATTCAGGGGGCCGAATCAGCCCCAGCATTTT. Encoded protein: CASSKDLFRGPNQPQHF.

CDR3 bases: TGTGCCAGCAGGCCTCACGGGGTGTATAGCAATCAGCCCCAGCATTTT. Its translation is CASRPHGVYSNQPQHF. This chain links TRBV28 with TRBJ1-5; D remains ambiguous. Germline CDR1 and CDR2: MDHEN and SYDVKM. The CDR3 is made up of 16 amino acids. V lost 6 bases and J lost 0, with 15 bases in between.

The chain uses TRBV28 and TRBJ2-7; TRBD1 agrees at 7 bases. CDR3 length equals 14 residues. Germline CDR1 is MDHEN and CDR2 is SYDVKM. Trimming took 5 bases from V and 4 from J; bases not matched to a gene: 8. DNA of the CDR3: TGTGCCAGCAGTACCGGGACAGAACCTTACGAGCAGTACTTC. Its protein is CASSTGTEPYEQYF.

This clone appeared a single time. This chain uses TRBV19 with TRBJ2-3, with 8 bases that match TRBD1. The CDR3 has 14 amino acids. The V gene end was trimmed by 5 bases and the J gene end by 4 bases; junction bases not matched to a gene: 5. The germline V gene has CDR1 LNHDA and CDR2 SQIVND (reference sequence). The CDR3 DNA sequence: TGTGCCAGTAGTCCCCGACAGGGGTCAGATACGCAGTATTTT. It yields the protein CASSPRQGSDTQYF.

The CDR3 DNA is TGTGCCAGCACCGAGAGAGGAGACACCGGGGAGCTGTTTTTT. This encodes CASTERGDTGELFF. V and J are TRBV6-5 and TRBJ2-2, with unresolved D. V lost 7 bases to trimming and J lost 3 bases, with 12 bases between them. This CDR3 is 14 amino acids long. Germline CDR1 MNHEY, CDR2 SVGAGI.

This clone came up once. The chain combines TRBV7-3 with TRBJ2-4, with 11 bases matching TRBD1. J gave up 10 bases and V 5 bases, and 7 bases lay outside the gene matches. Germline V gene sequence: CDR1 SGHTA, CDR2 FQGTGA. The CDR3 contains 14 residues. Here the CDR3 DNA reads TGTGCCAGCAGCCCAGGGACAGGGGGAGAGATTCAGTACTTC. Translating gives CASSPGTGGEIQYF.

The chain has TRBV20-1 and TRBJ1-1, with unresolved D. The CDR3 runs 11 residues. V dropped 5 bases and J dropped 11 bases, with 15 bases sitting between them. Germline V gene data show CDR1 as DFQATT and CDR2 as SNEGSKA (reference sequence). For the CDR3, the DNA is TGCAGTGCTCCTGGGAGGATAGGTGCTTTCTTT. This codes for CSAPGRIGAFF.

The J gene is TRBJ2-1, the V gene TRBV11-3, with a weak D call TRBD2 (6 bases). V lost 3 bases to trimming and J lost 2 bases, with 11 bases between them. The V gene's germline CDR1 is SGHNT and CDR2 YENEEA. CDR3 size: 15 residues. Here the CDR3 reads CASSLGGGTYNEQFF. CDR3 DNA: TGTGCCAGCAGCTTGGGGGGAGGAACCTACAATGAGCAGTTCTTC.

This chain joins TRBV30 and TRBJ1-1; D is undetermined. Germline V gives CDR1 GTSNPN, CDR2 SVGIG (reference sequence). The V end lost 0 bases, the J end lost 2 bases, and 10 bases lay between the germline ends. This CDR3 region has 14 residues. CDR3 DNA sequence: TGTGCCTGGAGTGTTTCGGGGTCCAACACTGAAGCTTTCTTT. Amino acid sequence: CAWSVSGSNTEAFF.

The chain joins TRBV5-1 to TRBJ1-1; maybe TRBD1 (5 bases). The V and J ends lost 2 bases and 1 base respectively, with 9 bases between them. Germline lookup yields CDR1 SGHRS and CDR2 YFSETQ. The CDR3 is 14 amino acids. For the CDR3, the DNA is TGCGCCAGCAGCTTACAGGTCTCGAACACTGAAGCTTTCTTT. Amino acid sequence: CASSLQVSNTEAFF.

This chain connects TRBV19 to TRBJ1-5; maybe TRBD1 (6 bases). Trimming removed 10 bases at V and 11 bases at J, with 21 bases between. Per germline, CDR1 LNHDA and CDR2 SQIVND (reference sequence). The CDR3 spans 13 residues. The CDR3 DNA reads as TGTGCCACCGAGGTCGGGGGCCGGGGGGCCCAGCATTTT. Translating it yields CATEVGGRGAQHF.

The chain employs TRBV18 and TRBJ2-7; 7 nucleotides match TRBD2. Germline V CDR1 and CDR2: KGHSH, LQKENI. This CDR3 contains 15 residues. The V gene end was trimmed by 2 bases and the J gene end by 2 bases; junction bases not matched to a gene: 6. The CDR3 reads CASSPSGRRTYEQYF. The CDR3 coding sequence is TGTGCCAGCTCACCATCCGGGAGGCGGACCTACGAGCAGTACTTC.

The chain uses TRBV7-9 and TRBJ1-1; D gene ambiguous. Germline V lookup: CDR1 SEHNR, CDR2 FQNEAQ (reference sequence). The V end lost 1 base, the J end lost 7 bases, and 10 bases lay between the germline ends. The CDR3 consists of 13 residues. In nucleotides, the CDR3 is TGTGCCAGCAGCTTAGGGGCAGTTAATGAAGCTTTCTTT. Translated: CASSLGAVNEAFF.

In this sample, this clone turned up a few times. The CDR3 is CASSLAGDYNQPQHF. CDR3 bases: TGCGCCAGCAGCTTGGCCGGAGATTACAATCAGCCCCAGCATTTT. The rearrangement uses TRBV5-1 and TRBJ1-5; D is ambiguous. Germline assignment: CDR1 SGHRS and CDR2 YFSETQ. The CDR3 is 15 amino acids. V lost 0 bases and J lost 3, with 10 bases in between.

CDR3 region: CAWSYGAEAFF. CDR3 DNA sequence: TGTGCCTGGAGCTATGGAGCTGAAGCTTTCTTT. The genes are TRBV30 and TRBJ1-1; D remains unclear. The V gene's germline CDR1 is GTSNPN and CDR2 SVGIG (reference sequence). The CDR3 sequence is 11 residues long. Trimming shortened V by 3 bases and J by 6 bases, and 8 bases separated the two germline ends. The variable domain in full, completed from reference TRBV30 and TRBJ1-1, reads SQTIHQWPATLVQPVGSPLSLECTVEGTSNPNLYWYRQAAGRGLQLLFYSVGIGQISSEVPQNLSASRPQDRQFILSSKKLLLSDSGFYLCAWSYGAEAFFGQGTRLTVV.

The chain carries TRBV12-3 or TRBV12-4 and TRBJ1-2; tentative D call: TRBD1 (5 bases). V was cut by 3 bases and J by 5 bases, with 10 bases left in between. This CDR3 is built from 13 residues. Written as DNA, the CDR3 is TGTGCCAGCAGTTTGTGGCAGGGATATGGCTACACCTTC. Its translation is CASSLWQGYGYTF.

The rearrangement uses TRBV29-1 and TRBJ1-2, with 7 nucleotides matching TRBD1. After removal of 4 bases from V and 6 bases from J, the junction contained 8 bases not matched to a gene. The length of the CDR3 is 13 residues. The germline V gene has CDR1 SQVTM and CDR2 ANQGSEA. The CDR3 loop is CSVARGQGDGYTF. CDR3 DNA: TGCAGCGTTGCCCGGGGCCAGGGGGATGGCTACACCTTC. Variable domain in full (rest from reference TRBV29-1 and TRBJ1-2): SAVISQKPSRDICQRGTSLTIQCQVDSQVTMMFWYRQQPGQSLTLIATANQGSEATYESGFVIDKFPISRPNLTFSTLTVSNMSPEDSSIYLCSVARGQGDGYTFGSGTRLTVV.

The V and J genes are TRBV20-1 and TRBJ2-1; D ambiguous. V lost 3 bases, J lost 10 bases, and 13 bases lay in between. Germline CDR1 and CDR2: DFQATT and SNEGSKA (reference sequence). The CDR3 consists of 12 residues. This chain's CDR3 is CSASRRGGEQFF. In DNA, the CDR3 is TGCAGTGCTAGTAGGCGAGGTGGAGAGCAGTTCTTC.

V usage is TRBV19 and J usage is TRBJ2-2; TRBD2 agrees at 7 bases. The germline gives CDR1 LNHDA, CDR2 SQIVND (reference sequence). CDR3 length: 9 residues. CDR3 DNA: TGTGCTGCGGGAGTGGAGCTGTTTTTT. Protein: CAAGVELFF.

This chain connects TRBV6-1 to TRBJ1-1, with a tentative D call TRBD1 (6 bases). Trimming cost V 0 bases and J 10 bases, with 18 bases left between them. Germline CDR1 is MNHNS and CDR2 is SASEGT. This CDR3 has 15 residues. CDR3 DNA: TGTGCCAGCAGTGAAGCAAGGACAGATGGGGTTGGAGCTTTCTTT. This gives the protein CASSEARTDGVGAFF.